This T cell receptor beta chain appears in the sequencing data of a study of vaccination effects on CD4 cells after COVID-19. Repertoires were generated with immunoSEQ multiplex PCR, while TCRdb's copy carries only in-frame clones and drops some. The sample shows around 30,000 clones, around 80% of them seen only once. Before sequencing, viral peptide pools were used by the ViraFEST assay to expand antigen-specific CD4+ T cells. Following culture for nine to ten days, CD4+ T cells were isolated. Two-dose BNT162b2 or mRNA-1273 vaccination was given to participants. The vaccine recipients had no prior SARS-CoV-2 infection, with negative nucleocapsid antibodies. There are 14 residues in the CDR3. Germline V lookup: CDR1 WNHNN, CDR2 SYGVQD (reference sequence). V shed 6 bases, J shed 4 bases, and the junction held 6 bases outside the gene matches. A word on this clone: Its target is unknown.

This receptor was taken from a human donor who received a COVID-19 vaccine. Some clones in this sample may be carry-over from other donors' samples. The rearrangement joins TRBV10-1 to TRBJ2-7; TRBD1 matches 10 bases. Sequences were derived from CD4+ T cells from PBMCs cultured with SARS-CoV-2 spike peptides, sampled after COVID-19 vaccination. The CDR3, as DNA: TGCGCCAGCAGACCGGACAGGGGGTGGTACGAGCAGTACGTC. Translated, it gives CASRPDRGWYEQYV.